The next 10 T cell receptor beta chains were all read from a single sample in a study of T cell changes during pregnancy in multiple sclerosis (dated by TCRdb to about 2019). Libraries were built with the immunoSEQ multiplex PCR assay. TCRdb's version of the immuneACCESS table is confined to in-frame rearrangements and falls short of the full clone set. An unresolved V gene accounts for under half of the shortfall where checked; the remainder is of unknown origin. Across this sample there are approximately 130,000 clones, with 85% to 95% seen only once. The ten largest clones represent less than 7.5% of the sample. The material sequenced was peripheral blood, taken before pregnancy. The receptors here all came from a female donor with multiple sclerosis, enrolled in a pregnancy study.

The CDR3 DNA sequence: TGTGCCAGCAAACTAGGACCGGAAACTGAAGCTTTCTTT. Translating it yields CASKLGPETEAFF. The gene calls are TRBV6-5 and TRBJ1-1, with D unresolved. The germline V gene encodes CDR1 MNHEY and CDR2 SVGAGI. The CDR3 runs to 13 residues. V lost 7 bases and J 5 bases, leaving 14 bases between the germline ends.

The chain joins TRBV7-9 to TRBJ2-4, with 7 bases fitting TRBD2. CDR3 length: 13 residues. V shed 5 bases and J 16 bases; nucleotides not matched to a gene: 14. Germline values: CDR1 SEHNR, CDR2 FQNEAQ (reference sequence). The DNA for the CDR3 is TGTGCCAGCAGCCGGGGGGAGTTGACGGGGGTATACTTC. Translating it yields CASSRGELTGVYF.

The chain is built from TRBV5-4 and TRBJ1-1, with D unclear. Germline V gene sequence: CDR1 SGHNT, CDR2 YYREEE (reference sequence). The length of the CDR3 is 13 residues. The ends were cut back, 2 bases at V and 5 bases at J, with 10 bases in the middle. This chain's CDR3 is CASSFGFDTEAFF. CDR3 DNA sequence: TGTGCCAGCAGCTTCGGGTTTGATACTGAAGCTTTCTTT. Full variable domain (rest looked up from reference TRBV5-4 and TRBJ1-1): ETGVTQSPTHLIKTRGQQVTLRCSSQSGHNTVSWYQQALGQGPQFIFQYYREEENGRGNFPPRFSGLQFPNYSSELNVNALELDDSALYLCASSFGFDTEAFFGQGTRLTVV.

The chain uses TRBV5-6 and TRBJ1-5, with D unclear. CDR1 SGHDT and CDR2 YYEEEE come from the germline V gene. Trimming removed 4 bases at V and 3 bases at J, with 11 bases between. The CDR3 contains 14 residues. CDR3 nucleotide sequence: TGTGCCAGCAGCCCCGGAGGGCACAATCAGCCCCAGCATTTT. Residues: CASSPGGHNQPQHF. The full variable domain, with the rest looked up from reference TRBV5-6 and TRBJ1-5, is DAGVTQSPTHLIKTRGQQVTLRCSPKSGHDTVSWYQQALGQGPQFIFQYYEEEERQRGNFPDRFSGHQFPNYSSELNVNALLLGDSALYLCASSPGGHNQPQHFGDGTRLSIL.

This chain links TRBV29-1 with TRBJ2-7, with 11 bases matching TRBD1. V dropped 1 base and J dropped 1; count of bases not matched to a gene: 3. This CDR3 has 15 amino acids. CDR1 and CDR2 from the germline V gene are SQVTM and ANQGSEA. The CDR3 DNA reads as TGCAGCGTTGAAGGGACAGGGGGCAGTTCCTACGAGCAGTACTTC. Protein product: CSVEGTGGSSYEQYF.

The chain couples TRBV5-1 to TRBJ2-5, with TRBD1 matching over 8 bases. CDR3 length equals 15 residues. Germline loops: CDR1 SGHRS, CDR2 YFSETQ. The J segment lost 1 base and the V segment lost 0 bases, leaving 2 bases of the junction unmatched. This CDR3 reads CASSLAQGAQETQYF. CDR3 sequence (DNA): TGCGCCAGCAGCTTGGCCCAGGGGGCCCAAGAGACCCAGTACTTC. Drawing the rest from reference TRBV5-1 and TRBJ2-5, the complete variable domain is KAGVTQTPRYLIKTRGQQVTLSCSPISGHRSVSWYQQTPGQGLQFLFEYFSETQRNKGNFPGRFSGRQFSNSRSEMNVSTLELGDSALYLCASSLAQGAQETQYFGPGTRLLVL.

V is TRBV11-3 and J is TRBJ1-1, with no clear D. The CDR3 totals 14 residues. The ends were cut back, 1 base at V and 4 bases at J, with 10 bases in the middle. Germline V gene sequence: CDR1 SGHNT, CDR2 YENEEA. The CDR3 nucleotides read TGTGCCAGCAGCTTAGGCAACCCGGGCACTGAAGCTTTCTTT. Translating gives CASSLGNPGTEAFF.

The chain has TRBV11-2 and TRBJ2-1; 12 bases agree with TRBD2. Germline loops: CDR1 SGHAT, CDR2 FQNNGV. Trimming took 2 bases from V and 4 from J; bases not matched to a gene: 6. CDR3 length equals 17 residues. CDR3 protein: CASSLRVTSGGYNEQFF. DNA of the CDR3: TGTGCCAGCAGCTTAAGGGTAACTAGCGGGGGGTACAATGAGCAGTTCTTC. The full variable domain, in which reference TRBV11-2 and TRBJ2-1 provide the parts outside the CDR3, is EAGVAQSPRYKIIEKRQSVAFWCNPISGHATLYWYQQILGQGPKLLIQFQNNGVVDDSQLPKDRFSAERLKGVDSTLKIQPAKLEDSAVYLCASSLRVTSGGYNEQFFGPGTRLTVL.

CDR3 sequence: CASSLAGPFYGYTF. CDR3 bases: TGTGCCAGCAGCTTGGCAGGTCCTTTCTATGGCTACACCTTC. This chain uses TRBV5-6 with TRBJ1-2; D gene ambiguous. CDR1 SGHDT and CDR2 YYEEEE come from the germline V gene. CDR3 length: 14 amino acids. V was clipped by 0 bases and J by 4 bases, with 10 bases between them. Full variable domain (rest looked up from reference TRBV5-6 and TRBJ1-2): DAGVTQSPTHLIKTRGQQVTLRCSPKSGHDTVSWYQQALGQGPQFIFQYYEEEERQRGNFPDRFSGHQFPNYSSELNVNALLLGDSALYLCASSLAGPFYGYTFGSGTRLTVV.

Concerning this clone itself: Distinct nucleotide sequences in the sample also encode this CDR3. This chain joins TRBV19 and TRBJ2-3; 7 bases match TRBD2. Per germline, CDR1 LNHDA and CDR2 SQIVND (reference sequence). V shed 3 bases, J shed 0 bases, and the junction held 0 bases outside the gene matches. The CDR3 loop spans 14 amino acids. The DNA for the CDR3 is TGTGCCAGTAGTATTAGCGGGAGCACAGATACGCAGTATTTT. It specifies CASSISGSTDTQYF.